This T cell receptor (beta chain) was sequenced for a study of cytomegalovirus exposure and HLA in healthy donors listed by TCRdb under 2017. At the level of the whole study: In an earlier analysis of some 550 of the donors, about 270 Gb of sequence data and 100 million or so unique TCR beta sequences from about 179 million T cells were reported. An early release covering roughly 600 HLA-typed donors comprised approximately 300 gigabases of sequencing data and roughly 86 million unique TCR sequences. The T cell repertoires of under 750 subjects were profiled by immunosequencing and related to cytomegalovirus serostatus. The study aimed to test whether signatures of past pathogen exposure could be identified by cataloging public T cell receptors. A later analysis re-examined previously published TCR beta repertoires from about 670 donors and added high-resolution HLA genotyping to investigate patterns of TCR occurrence. On average, about 240,000 unique TCR beta nucleotide sequences were sequenced per donor among roughly 430 genotyped donors of the cohort, with 15% to 20% of those sequences being non-productive. Typing coverage varied by locus: 629-630 donors for A, B, C, DRB1 and DQB1; about 520 for DQA1; approximately 570 for DPA1; roughly 450 for DPB1. An earlier analysis of approximately 500 of the donors applied high-throughput TCR beta sequencing to assess whether each TCR beta V gene segment acted as functional or pseudogenic. A separate validation cohort of more than 100 different subjects was used in addition to the 666-subject first cohort. Donor age, sex, ethnicity and CMV serostatus were compiled alongside the repertoire data. High-throughput TCR immunosequencing, statistical association of individual TCRs with disease status, and machine learning were combined to predict cytomegalovirus infection status. The genetic ancestry cluster associated with self-reported Caucasian donors included 81% of the approximately 410 genotyped donors. Every repertoire in the discovery cohort had been generated on one and the same sequencing platform. Roughly five DR-DQ haplotypes were handled as single units for association and clustering because linkage in the cohort was strong. In the later analysis, no new phenotypic data were used to find candidate immune exposures; instead, reliance was placed on TCR beta sequences and their occurrence across donors. Genome-wide SNP genotypes for about 65% of the roughly 670 donors were used in a later genetic analysis, which treated that subset as a discovery cohort. Both class I and class II loci were covered by HLA typing, at four-digit resolution. Study-wide findings and limitations: Compared with equally common non-associated chains, HLA-associated TCR beta chains in a later analysis were more clonally expanded and had lower generation probabilities. Because some donors lacked HLA typing at each locus, the association tests relied only on the typed subset. In a later analysis, several top co-occurrence clusters were reported to appear linked to parvovirus B19, influenza, CMV and Epstein-Barr virus. Only TCR beta chains were sequenced in this cohort, and the absence of alpha or paired-chain data limited detectable features. In a later analysis, TCR association rates were found to vary across HLA loci, with the most associated TCRs seen for DRB1 alleles and the fewest for HLA-C alleles. In an earlier analysis of approximately 590 of the donors, most TCR beta V segments appeared in productive rearrangements about 87% or about 30% of the time, broadly matching IMGT annotations. A cluster of highly shared sequence variants was judged likely to represent a technical artifact of the sequencing pipeline. A total of 164 TCR beta chains were listed by the study as associated with cytomegalovirus. When HLA alleles, especially DR and DQ, strongly co-occurred, attributing TCR associations to individual alleles was difficult. Most CMV-associated TCR beta chains appeared to be HLA-restricted in a later analysis, and the HLA associations seemed to be driven largely by CMV exposure. The only immune exposure information available for the cohort was CMV serostatus. At a false discovery rate of 0.05, a later analysis linked about 16,000 TCR beta sequences to specific HLA alleles. Because counts were too low, roughly 18 rarely observed V segments, including chromosome 9 orphons, were left out of the earlier analysis of approximately 500 of the donors. Most TCR sequences were observed very rarely across donors, whereas some public TCRs were present in many individuals. Some IMGT-functional V segments, including TRBV6-2 and TRBV6-3, could not be told apart with the 87-base-pair reads, so those segments were excluded. A further reported finding was that TCR beta sequences accurately predicted the HLA-A and HLA-B alleles for most subjects in the first cohort. In a later genetic analysis, fewer N-insertions in productive TCRs were reported among donors in an Asian-associated ancestry cluster than the roughly 700-donor mean. An association between a missense DCLRE1C variant and V-gene and J-gene trimming of TCR beta chains was found in a later genetic analysis and replicated in an independent cohort. Linkage disequilibrium might explain the correlated functional status among segregating V segments, but an unknown experimental factor could not be excluded. The authors suggested that the approach could potentially be generalized to other disease states and immunological phenotypes. The classifier was reported to diagnose cytomegalovirus status with high specificity and sensitivity in both the original cohort and the validation cohort. Presence/absence analyses assumed roughly uniform sequencing depth across donors, an assumption that may not hold. A few of the identified cytomegalovirus-associated TCR beta chains were confirmed in vitro to be specific for cytomegalovirus antigens.

The cohort was made up of 666 healthy bone marrow donors. All cohort members were sampled while nominally healthy, although unrecorded immune exposures were likely present. The donor tested CMV seronegative and was one of the 352 seronegative cohort members. Every donor gave a peripheral blood sample, and the peripheral blood mononuclear cells from that sample were used for TCR beta sequencing. Genomic DNA was extracted from the blood cell samples with the Qiagen DNeasy Blood Extraction Kit. Preparation of the library involved the immunoSEQ multiplex PCR assay. For the multiplex PCR, a mixture combining 60 forward primers for TCR Vbeta segments and 13 reverse primers for TCR Jbeta segments was used. The CDR3 region of rearranged TCR beta genes was amplified from genomic DNA by a multiplex PCR assay. The Illumina HiSeq System was used to sequence the amplified TCR beta libraries as 87-base-pair reads. For the original study's pipeline: Across the 500 to 700 repertoires, a later analysis counted 75 million to 90 million unique TCR beta chains, approximately 12 million of which were shared by at least two donors. A nearest-neighbor algorithm error-corrected the raw reads and collapsed the reads into unique sequences, merging closely related sequences to remove PCR and sequencing errors. V, D and J gene segments were assigned by aligning CDR3 sequences to IMGT reference sequences. For a sequence to be retained, a match of at least six nucleotides to both a V gene segment and a J gene segment was required. A rearrangement was called productive if the CDR3 had no stop codons and remained in frame with V and J, and every other rearrangement was called non-productive. CDR3 was defined according to IMGT convention as the region running from the second conserved V-encoded cysteine to the conserved J-encoded phenylalanine. Sequences without an unambiguous match to a single V gene segment were excluded from the earlier analysis of 450 to 650 of the donors. In an earlier analysis of approximately 590 of the donors, V segments were called functional above 56.7% productive rearrangements and were called segregating when the between-donor standard deviation exceeded 5%. To diagnose cytomegalovirus status from the catalog of TCR beta chain sequences, a statistical classification framework was built. A later analysis assigned V and J genes by comparing TCR nucleotide sequences with IMGT/GENE-DB human TR gene sequences. The TCRdist pipeline was used in a later analysis to assign CDR3 sequences and most-parsimonious VDJ recombination scenarios. In a later analysis, each TCR beta chain was defined by its CDR3 amino acid sequence together with its V-gene family, and reads without a unique V-gene family were excluded. As a way to deal with suspected cross-contamination and a sequencing artifact, a later analysis dropped roughly 620 nucleotide sequences that were highly shared and had low generation probability. In a later analysis, a clonal expansion index for each public chain was calculated from normalized within-repertoire ranks of inferred template counts. Generation probabilities in a later analysis came from a VDJ recombination model fitted to out-of-frame rearrangements, and those results were checked against IGoR. A later analysis scored TCR-TCR, TCR-HLA and TCR-CMV co-occurrence with hypergeometric tests, applying a repertoire-size bias correction to TCR pairs. A later analysis estimated false discovery rates by permuting HLA or CMV assignments 20 times. A later analysis grouped co-occurring TCRs with DBSCAN, adding TCRdist sequence similarity when clustering within HLA-allele-positive subsets. Repertoires with fewer than 30,000 or more than 120,000 public chains, plus five repertoires with anomalous nucleotide sharing, were excluded from co-occurrence clustering. The source is immuneACCESS, and TCRdb retained only in-frame sequences with V and J called. Part of the clones is not carried over; for the studies checked, unresolved V genes explain less than half of this, and the remainder is unexplained. V, J and clone size derive from that table, while D and trimming were established from the DNA sequence. In this sample the table shows approximately 70,000 clones, more than 80% of which occur a single time. The top ten clonotypes cover over 2.5% of the sample.

Spanning cysteine to phenylalanine, the CDR3 consists of 15 amino acids. This entry keeps only the CDR3 DNA: 45 bases, framed from base 1. As encoded in the germline V gene, CDR1 is KGHSH while CDR2 is LQKENI. V is cut by 3 bases and J by 0 bases, and the space between the germline ends is 9 bases. In the case of this clone: Its antigen is unknown. No much larger clone exists at a distance of one base, and base qualities are not known.

Recombination joined TRBV18 with TRBJ2-1, with an unclear D gene assignment. Sequencing was performed on PBMCs. The TCR originated in a woman aged 30 to 39 in good health and CMV-seronegative. At the DNA level, the sequence is TGTGCCAGCTCACCCCCCCCGAGCTCCTACAATGAGCAGTTCTTC. Protein translation: CASSPPPSSYNEQFF. The CDR3, completed at both ends by the reference TRBV18 and TRBJ2-1 genes, gives the full variable domain NAGVMQNPRHLVRRRGQEARLRCSPMKGHSHVYWYRQLPEEGLKFMVYLQKENIIDESGMPKERFSAEFPKEGPSILRIQQVVRGDSAAYFCASSPPPSSYNEQFFGPGTRLTVL.